The sequence of this TCR beta chain was determined in a study of cytomegalovirus exposure and HLA in healthy donors. General study results and limits: Among TCR beta chains of equal frequency, HLA-associated ones were more clonally expanded in a later analysis. Sequencing depth across donors, presence/absence analyses assumed, was roughly uniform.

Amplification used 60 Vbeta primers and 13 Jbeta primers. Data came from immunoSEQ multiplex PCR; TCRdb stores just in-frame clones and leaves some out. The table has about 160,000 clones, about 78% seen once. Note on this clone: The antigen is not known.

V lost 2 bases to trimming and J lost 1 base, with 6 bases between them. This CDR3 is built from 13 residues. Germline CDR1 and CDR2: SGHNT and YYREEE (reference sequence). These donors counted as nominally healthy when sampled, but unrecorded immune exposures were likely. The source material was PBMCs. This TCR was recovered from a male donor in good health and CMV-seronegative. The rearrangement links TRBV5-4 to TRBJ2-5; D unresolved. Here the CDR3 DNA reads TGTGCCAGCAGCTTAGCTCTCCAAGAGACCCAGTACTTC. It codes for CASSLALQETQYF. Together with reference TRBV5-4 and TRBJ2-5, the CDR3 gives the full variable domain: ETGVTQSPTHLIKTRGQQVTLRCSSQSGHNTVSWYQQALGQGPQFIFQYYREEENGRGNFPPRFSGLQFPNYSSELNVNALELDDSALYLCASSLALQETQYFGPGTRLLVL.